This passage covers 24 T cell receptor beta chains from one sample sequenced in a study of shared clonotypes between healthy human individuals. Using immunoSEQ multiplex PCR, the repertoire was profiled, and TCRdb retains in-frame clones only, with some absent. The sample lists around 2,000,000 clones, about 95% seen once, with roughly 0.13% in the top ten. The sequencing input was naive CD4+ T cells sorted from blood. Regarding subset: CD45RA+ positively selected. The receptor set was obtained from a man between 18 and 29 years old in good health.

The chain uses TRBV4-2 and TRBJ2-1; 8 positions match TRBD2. The CDR3 has 15 amino acids. V was clipped by 1 base and J by 7 bases; unmatched bases: 6. Germline V gene sequence: CDR1 LGHNA, CDR2 YNFKEQ. The CDR3 DNA reads as TGTGCCAGCAGCCAAGTGGCGGGGGGTATGAATGAGCAGTTCTTC. This translates into CASSQVAGGMNEQFF.

This clone has only a few counts. This rearrangement joins TRBV27 to TRBJ1-4; perhaps TRBD1 as D (6 bases). Trimming took off 3 bases at V and 10 bases at J, with 9 bases between the two ends. Looked up from germline, CDR1 is MNHEY and CDR2 is SMNVEV (reference sequence). The CDR3 is made up of 12 amino acids. The CDR3 spells CASSFKQGKLFF. The CDR3 DNA is TGTGCCAGCAGTTTCAAACAGGGAAAACTGTTTTTT.

The chain employs TRBV9 and TRBJ1-1; no firm D call. Per the germline V gene, CDR1 is SGDLS and CDR2 is YYNGEE. V lost 4 bases to trimming and J lost 0 bases, with 19 bases between them. The CDR3 runs to 17 residues. The CDR3 region has the DNA TGTGCCAGCAGCCCCGCCGACACCAGCCCGATGAACACTGAAGCTTTCTTT. This gives the protein CASSPADTSPMNTEAFF.

The chain is built from TRBV9 and TRBJ2-4, with TRBD2 as a possible D gene (5 bases). V lost 6 bases and J lost 8, with 18 bases in between. The CDR3 totals 14 residues. CDR1 SGDLS and CDR2 YYNGEE come from the germline V gene. The CDR3 loop reads CASTPGLFGDIQYF. CDR3 bases: TGTGCCAGCACCCCGGGCCTGTTCGGGGACATTCAGTACTTC.

As DNA, the CDR3 is TGCGCCAGCAGTGAGGGGGGTGCCAACGAGCAGTACTTC. Encoded protein: CASSEGGANEQYF. The V gene is TRBV10-1, the J gene TRBJ2-7; D may correspond to TRBD1 or TRBD2 (5 bases each). Germline assignment: CDR1 WNHNN and CDR2 SYGVQD (reference sequence). V was shortened by 2 bases and J by 5 bases, with 10 bases between the two germline ends. The CDR3 covers 13 residues.

This chain links TRBV9 with TRBJ2-5; D is uncertain. The CDR3 contains 15 residues. V was pared by 0 bases and J by 4 bases, with 13 bases between. CDR1 is SGDLS, CDR2 YYNGEE, per germline. The CDR3 bases are TGTGCCAGCAGCGTAGACCTAGGAATCTTAGAGACCCAGTACTTC. This codes for CASSVDLGILETQYF. The variable domain in full, completed from reference TRBV9 and TRBJ2-5, reads DSGVTQTPKHLITATGQRVTLRCSPRSGDLSVYWYQQSLDQGLQFLIQYYNGEERAKGNILERFSAQQFPDLHSELNLSSLELGDSALYFCASSVDLGILETQYFGPGTRLLVL.

The chain recombines TRBV5-8 with TRBJ2-7, with unresolved D. The CDR3 length is 14 residues. CDR1 is SGHTS and CDR2 is YDEGEE in the germline V gene. The V and J ends lost 0 bases and 3 bases respectively, with 10 bases between them. This CDR3 reads CASSLARLFYEQYF. The CDR3 bases are TGTGCCAGCAGCTTGGCCCGGTTATTCTACGAGCAGTACTTC.

As to this clone: This specimen includes other DNA sequences encoding the same CDR3. The rearrangement joins TRBV5-1 to TRBJ2-7, with 9 bases identical to TRBD1. Germline V lookup: CDR1 SGHRS, CDR2 YFSETQ. V shed 6 bases and J 2 bases; nucleotides not matched to a gene: 6. The CDR3 is made up of 14 amino acids. In DNA, the CDR3 is TGCGCCAGCAATCCAGGGACAGGGACCTACGAGCAGTACTTC. It encodes CASNPGTGTYEQYF.

Of note for this clone: At one end the junction does not follow the germline gene, possibly because of a read error. The V gene is TRBV7-7, the J gene TRBJ2-5; 8 bases map to TRBD2. Looked up from germline, CDR1 is SSHAT and CDR2 is FNYEAQ (reference sequence). The length of the CDR3 is 15 residues. The CDR3 DNA reads as TGTGCTAGCAGCTCTACTAGCGGAGGTGGGGAGACCCAGTACTTC. Encoded protein: CASSSTSGGGETQYF.

J is TRBJ2-5 and V is TRBV28, with D perhaps TRBD1 or TRBD2 (5 bases each). V was cut by 1 base and J by 7 bases, with 10 bases left in between. Germline V gives CDR1 MDHEN, CDR2 SYDVKM. The CDR3 is 13 amino acids. The CDR3 protein is CASSLLVGGTQYF. The CDR3 DNA follows: TGTGCCAGCAGTTTATTAGTTGGGGGGACCCAGTACTTC.

The chain uses TRBV30 and TRBJ1-5; D unclear. Germline loops: CDR1 GTSNPN, CDR2 SVGIG (reference sequence). This CDR3 has 13 residues. V dropped 3 bases and J dropped 5 bases, with 11 bases sitting between them. The DNA for the CDR3 is TGTGCCTGGAGCCTTGAAATCGATCAGCCCCAGCATTTT. Protein: CAWSLEIDQPQHF.

Here the CDR3 reads CASSQWSFSYEQYF. The CDR3 DNA is TGTGCCAGCAGCCAATGGTCCTTCTCCTACGAGCAGTACTTC. The chain uses TRBV11-2 and TRBJ2-7; unclear D gene. V gave up 5 bases and J gave up 0 bases, with 11 bases separating them. CDR1 and CDR2 from the germline V gene are SGHAT and FQNNGV. This CDR3 contains 14 residues.

The chain carries TRBV4-3 and TRBJ2-3; D possibly corresponds to TRBD1 (6 bases). In germline, CDR1 is LGHNA, CDR2 YSLEER. Between the trimmed V and J ends, which lost 1 base and 4 bases, there was a span of 12 bases. There are 15 residues in the CDR3. CDR3 nucleotide sequence: TGCGCCAGCAGCCAAGGGGGGCCGGTCTCAGATACGCAGTATTTT. This encodes CASSQGGPVSDTQYF.

The CDR3 protein is CATHRGGPTYEQYF. Written as DNA, the CDR3 is TGTGCCACCCACCGAGGCGGGCCGACCTACGAGCAGTACTTC. The genes are TRBV6-6 and TRBJ2-7; tentative D call: TRBD2 (5 bases). From germline, CDR1 is MNHNY and CDR2 SVGAGI (reference sequence). V shed 10 bases and J shed 2 bases, with 18 bases lying between them. This CDR3 has 14 amino acids.

The chain joins TRBV11-3 to TRBJ2-1, with D possibly matching TRBD1 (6 bases). CDR1 is SGHNT and CDR2 is YENEEA in the germline V gene. The CDR3 consists of 15 residues. The germline V and J ends were trimmed by 4 bases and 6 bases, with 16 bases remaining between them. The CDR3 loop reads CASSWDTARPNEQFF. The CDR3 region has the DNA TGTGCCAGCAGCTGGGACACAGCCAGGCCCAATGAGCAGTTCTTC. Full variable domain (remainder filled in from reference TRBV11-3 and TRBJ2-1): EAGVVQSPRYKIIEKKQPVAFWCNPISGHNTLYWYLQNLGQGPELLIRYENEEAVDDSQLPKDRFSAERLKGVDSTLKIQPAELGDSAVYLCASSWDTARPNEQFFGPGTRLTVL.

This sequence joins TRBV4-1 and TRBJ2-7, with TRBD2 matching over 8 bases. The V and J ends lost 3 bases and 3 bases, in that order; junction bases with no gene match: 10. The CDR3 loop spans 16 amino acids. CDR1 MGHRA and CDR2 YSYEKL come from the germline V gene. CDR3 in amino acids: CASSHPATAGVYEQYF. CDR3 in DNA: TGCGCCAGCAGCCACCCAGCGACAGCGGGGGTCTACGAGCAGTACTTC.

Worth noting for this clone: In the same sample, other DNA sequences code for this CDR3. The DNA of the CDR3 is TGTGCCTGGAGTACAGGCTCCTCTGGAAACACCATATATTTT. Translating it yields CAWSTGSSGNTIYF. The V call is TRBV30, the J call TRBJ1-3; possible D gene TRBD1, 5 bases. The CDR3 runs to 14 residues. Germline CDR1 is GTSNPN and CDR2 is SVGIG (reference sequence). V shed 2 bases and J shed 0 bases, with 8 bases lying between them.

The chain links TRBV7-8 to TRBJ2-2; D is unresolved. The germline V gene has CDR1 SGHVS and CDR2 FQNEAQ. The CDR3 has 13 residues. Trimming stripped 2 bases from V and 3 bases from J, with 4 bases between. CDR3 loop: CASSLFDTGELFF. The CDR3 coding sequence is TGTGCCAGCAGCTTATTTGACACCGGGGAGCTGTTTTTT.

The genes are TRBV14 and TRBJ1-6; D ambiguous. CDR3 size: 16 residues. CDR1 and CDR2 (germline): SGHDN, FVKESK. The ends were cut back, 0 bases at V and 7 bases at J, with 13 bases in the middle. The CDR3 sequence is CASSQDLKGWNSPLHF. CDR3 nucleotide sequence: TGTGCCAGCAGCCAAGATCTTAAGGGTTGGAATTCACCCCTCCACTTT.

To note about this clone: Distinct nucleotide sequences in the sample also encode this CDR3. The chain couples TRBV11-2 to TRBJ2-7, with a tentative D call TRBD2 (6 bases). V was cut by 1 base and J by 4 bases, with 11 bases left in between. From germline, CDR1 is SGHAT and CDR2 FQNNGV. The length of the CDR3 is 14 residues. In DNA form, the CDR3 reads TGTGCCAGCAGCTTAGGGCGGGGCTCGTACGAGCAGTACTTC. This translates into CASSLGRGSYEQYF.

The rearrangement links TRBV28 to TRBJ2-7; D is perhaps TRBD2 (5 bases). Looked up from germline, CDR1 is MDHEN and CDR2 is SYDVKM. CDR3 size: 16 residues. Trimming removed 5 bases at V and 0 bases at J, with 17 bases between. CDR3 region: CASSVETRTVSYEQYF. As DNA, the CDR3 is TGTGCCAGCAGTGTGGAAACGCGGACTGTCTCCTACGAGCAGTACTTC.

The rearrangement links TRBV6-1 to TRBJ2-3, with D possibly matching TRBD2 (6 bases). The V gene lost 2 bases and the J gene lost 2 bases, with 17 bases spanning the gap. The CDR3 consists of 17 residues. Germline V CDR1 and CDR2: MNHNS, SASEGT. CDR3 in amino acids: CASSERRSGLSTDTQYF. The CDR3 DNA sequence: TGTGCCAGCAGTGAACGGAGGAGCGGGCTCTCCACAGATACGCAGTATTTT.

V is TRBV27 and J is TRBJ2-5, with 7 nucleotides matching TRBD2. This CDR3 spans 12 amino acids. Germline loops: CDR1 MNHEY, CDR2 SMNVEV (reference sequence). The junction had 5 bases not matched to a gene; V was cut back by 8 bases and J by 5 bases. The CDR3 DNA sequence: TGTGCCAGCCGGGGGGTTAGGGAGACCCAGTACTTC. As protein: CASRGVRETQYF.

J is TRBJ2-7 and V is TRBV29-1; D remains ambiguous. V was shortened by 1 base and J by 5 bases, with 9 bases between the two germline ends. Germline assignment: CDR1 SQVTM and CDR2 ANQGSEA. The CDR3 covers 12 residues. The CDR3 reads CSVEGQFNEQYF. The DNA of the CDR3 is TGCAGCGTTGAAGGGCAGTTCAACGAGCAGTACTTC.